This TCR beta chain came from a study of human T cells and chemical hapten exposure. On the study more broadly: Patch tests put 0.01% DPC on the upper back, and the results were checked at 6 days. Per-sample variation in TCR yield stemmed mainly from small pooled library volume differences.

Described time point: patch test 1, 2 weeks after DPC sensitization. Treatment of the sample: therapeutic diphenylcyclopropenone sensitization with weekly scalp DPC. This clonotype was seen a few times. The germline V and J ends were trimmed by 2 bases and 3 bases, with 6 bases remaining between them. This CDR3 spans 13 amino acids. Germline V gene data show CDR1 as LGHDT and CDR2 as YNNKEL (reference sequence). The library tagged individual cDNA molecules with unique molecular identifiers. TCRdb re-derived calls from the RACE reads in MiXCR, one entry per CDR3 protein. The sample gives about 360,000 distinct CDR3 sequences, approximately 4.4% of which show up once; approximately 2.3% is in the top ten.

The sequence was obtained from a woman in her fifties or sixties with alopecia areata. Some clones in this sample may be carry-over from other donors' samples. Material: whole blood, obtained in connection with sensitization to the hapten diphenylcyclopropenone (DPC). This rearrangement joins TRBV3-1 to TRBJ2-3; D gene uncertain. The DNA of the CDR3 is TGTGCCAGCAGCCAATGGGGTACAGATACGCAGTATTTT. This encodes CASSQWGTDTQYF.